This T cell receptor (beta chain) is drawn from a study of blood T cell repertoires in COVID-19. On the study more broadly: Nucleic acid was either cDNA or gDNA, and it came from T cells, B-cell-depleted T cells, or PBMCs.

The count of this clone is one. Method: immunoSEQ multiplex PCR; TCRdb's copy keeps in-frame clones and lacks some. This repertoire shows roughly 75,000 clones, roughly four fifths found once; its top ten account for around 10%. The sequencing sample was made of peripheral blood. The sequence was obtained from a man aged 50 or older with acute or convalescent COVID-19.

The CDR3 sequence: CSVAPRSGSYVTQYF. The CDR3 DNA reads as TGCAGCGTTGCACCGAGAAGCGGGAGTTATGTGACCCAGTACTTC. The J gene is TRBJ2-5, the V gene TRBV29-1, with TRBD2 matching 8 bases. The junction had 14 bases not matched to a gene; V was cut back by 4 bases and J by 7 bases. The CDR3 runs 15 residues. Germline values: CDR1 SQVTM, CDR2 ANQGSEA.